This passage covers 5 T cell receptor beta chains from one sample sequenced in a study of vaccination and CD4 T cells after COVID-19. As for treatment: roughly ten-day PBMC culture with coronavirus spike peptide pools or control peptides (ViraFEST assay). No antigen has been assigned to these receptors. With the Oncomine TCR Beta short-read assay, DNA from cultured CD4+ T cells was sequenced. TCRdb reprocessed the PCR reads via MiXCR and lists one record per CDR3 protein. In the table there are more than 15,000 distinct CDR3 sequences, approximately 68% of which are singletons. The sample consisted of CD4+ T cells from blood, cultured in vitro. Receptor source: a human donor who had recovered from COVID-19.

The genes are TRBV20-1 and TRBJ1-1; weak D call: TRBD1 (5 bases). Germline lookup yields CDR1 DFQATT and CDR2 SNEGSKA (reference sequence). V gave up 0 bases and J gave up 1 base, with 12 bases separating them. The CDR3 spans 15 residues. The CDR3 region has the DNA TGCAGTGCTAGAGAGTCCGGGACTTCGAACACTGAAGCTTTCTTT. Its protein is CSARESGTSNTEAFF.

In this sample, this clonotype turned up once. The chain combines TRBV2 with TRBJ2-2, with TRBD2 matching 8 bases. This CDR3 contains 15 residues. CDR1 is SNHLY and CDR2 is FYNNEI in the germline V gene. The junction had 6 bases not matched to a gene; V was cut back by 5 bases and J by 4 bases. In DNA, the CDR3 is TGTGCCAGCAGTCGGGAGGGGCGAGGCACCGGGGAGCTGTTTTTT. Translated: CASSREGRGTGELFF.

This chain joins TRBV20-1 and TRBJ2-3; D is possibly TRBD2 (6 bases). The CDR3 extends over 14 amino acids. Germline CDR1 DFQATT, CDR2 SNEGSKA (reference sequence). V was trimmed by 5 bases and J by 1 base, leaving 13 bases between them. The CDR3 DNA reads TGCAGTGCTCCCCCGGCTAGCGGCACAGATACGCAGTATTTT. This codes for CSAPPASGTDTQYF.

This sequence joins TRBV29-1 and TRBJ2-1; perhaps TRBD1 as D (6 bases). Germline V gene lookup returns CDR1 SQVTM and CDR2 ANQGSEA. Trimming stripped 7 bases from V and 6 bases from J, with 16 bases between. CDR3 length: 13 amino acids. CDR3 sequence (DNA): TGCAGCGGAGGCTCAGGACAGACCAATGAGCAGTTCTTC. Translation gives CSGGSGQTNEQFF.

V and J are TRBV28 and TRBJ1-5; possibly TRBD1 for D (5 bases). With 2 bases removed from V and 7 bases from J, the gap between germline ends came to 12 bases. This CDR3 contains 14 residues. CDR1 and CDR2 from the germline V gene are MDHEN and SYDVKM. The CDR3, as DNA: TGTGCCAGCAGTTTAATCAGGGAAGGACAGCCCCAGCATTTT. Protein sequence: CASSLIREGQPQHF.